Listed here are 9 T cell receptor beta chains from one sample, sequenced in a study of blood T cell repertoires in COVID-19. Sequencing was performed with immunoSEQ multiplex PCR; in TCRdb, only in-frame clones are kept and a portion is missing. The sample yields roughly 43,000 clones, roughly 85% seen once. The specimen was peripheral blood. All receptors come from a human donor in a cohort sampled during active COVID-19. The donor label of this sample is uncertain.

The rearrangement uses TRBV11-3 and TRBJ2-2, with D possibly matching TRBD1 (5 bases). CDR1 and CDR2 (germline): SGHNT, YENEEA. The V gene lost 5 bases and the J gene lost 3 bases, with 10 bases spanning the gap. CDR3 length: 14 residues. CDR3 in DNA: TGTGCCAGCAGCATTACAGGTTACACCGGGGAGCTGTTTTTT. Its translation: CASSITGYTGELFF.

In this sample, this clone turned up a few times. This chain joins TRBV18 and TRBJ2-3, with TRBD2 as a possible D gene (6 bases). There are 16 residues in the CDR3. The germline V gene encodes CDR1 KGHSH and CDR2 LQKENI. Trimming removed 5 bases at V and 0 bases at J, with 15 bases between. The CDR3 here is CASSRETGVSTDTQYF. CDR3 nucleotides: TGTGCCAGCTCAAGAGAGACGGGAGTTAGCACAGATACGCAGTATTTT.

This chain links TRBV18 with TRBJ1-2; D call uncertain. V was shortened by 2 bases and J by 4 bases, with 14 bases between the two germline ends. The CDR3 loop spans 15 amino acids. Germline lookup yields CDR1 KGHSH and CDR2 LQKENI. CDR3 region: CASSPSGREGYGYTF. CDR3 bases: TGTGCCAGCTCACCATCTGGGAGGGAGGGCTATGGCTACACCTTC. Looking up the rest from reference TRBV18 and TRBJ1-2 gives the full variable domain: NAGVMQNPRHLVRRRGQEARLRCSPMKGHSHVYWYRQLPEEGLKFMVYLQKENIIDESGMPKERFSAEFPKEGPSILRIQQVVRGDSAAYFCASSPSGREGYGYTFGSGTRLTVV.

The chain recombines TRBV5-1 with TRBJ1-4, with D uncertain. The germline V gene has CDR1 SGHRS and CDR2 YFSETQ. The CDR3 has 15 amino acids. V shed 4 bases and J shed 0 bases, with 10 bases lying between them. Here the CDR3 reads CASSPQVATNEKLFF. The CDR3 DNA is TGCGCCAGCAGCCCTCAGGTCGCAACTAATGAAAAACTGTTTTTT.

The chain links TRBV5-8 to TRBJ2-1, with 9 bases matching TRBD1. Germline CDR1 and CDR2: SGHTS and YDEGEE. CDR3 length: 15 residues. V lost 0 bases and J lost 9; bases outside the gene matches: 7. CDR3 sequence: CASSLGDRDGGEQFF. CDR3 DNA: TGTGCCAGCAGCTTGGGGGACAGGGACGGCGGTGAGCAGTTCTTC. Looking up the rest from reference TRBV5-8 and TRBJ2-1 gives the full variable domain: EAGVTQSPTHLIKTRGQQATLRCSPISGHTSVYWYQQALGLGLQFLLWYDEGEERNRGNFPPRFSGRQFPNYSSELNVNALELEDSALYLCASSLGDRDGGEQFFGPGTRLTVL.

CDR3 nucleotides: TGTGCCAGCAGTGTCAGCTCCTACGAGCAGTACTTC. Protein product: CASSVSSYEQYF. The chain combines TRBV25-1 with TRBJ2-7, with D hard to call. Germline values: CDR1 MGHDK, CDR2 SYGVNS. V shed 4 bases and J shed 0 bases, with 4 bases lying between them. The CDR3 sequence is 12 residues long.

The V call is TRBV5-5, the J call TRBJ2-3; 8 nucleotides line up with TRBD2. CDR1 SGHKS and CDR2 YYEKEE come from the germline V gene (reference sequence). This CDR3 is 17 amino acids long. After removal of 4 bases from V and 0 bases from J, the junction contained 10 bases not matched to a gene. As DNA, the CDR3 is TGTGCCAGCAGCAGAGCGGGGGACTTGGCAAGCACAGATACGCAGTATTTT. Its protein product is CASSRAGDLASTDTQYF.

This clone was counted once. The chain combines TRBV5-1 with TRBJ2-3; TRBD2 matches 7 bases. There are 15 residues in the CDR3. Germline V CDR1 and CDR2: SGHRS, YFSETQ. J was trimmed by 1 base and V by 0 bases; bases with no gene match: 2. The CDR3 loop is CASSLAGGRTDTQYF. The CDR3 nucleotides read TGCGCCAGCAGCTTGGCGGGGGGTCGCACAGATACGCAGTATTTT.

This rearrangement joins TRBV6-5 to TRBJ2-2, with TRBD1 as a possible D gene (5 bases). The CDR3 contains 15 residues. The ends were cut back, 5 bases at V and 0 bases at J, with 10 bases in the middle. In germline, CDR1 is MNHEY, CDR2 SVGAGI. CDR3 DNA: TGTGCCAGCAGTACCCGACAGACGAACACCGGGGAGCTGTTTTTT. Protein sequence: CASSTRQTNTGELFF.